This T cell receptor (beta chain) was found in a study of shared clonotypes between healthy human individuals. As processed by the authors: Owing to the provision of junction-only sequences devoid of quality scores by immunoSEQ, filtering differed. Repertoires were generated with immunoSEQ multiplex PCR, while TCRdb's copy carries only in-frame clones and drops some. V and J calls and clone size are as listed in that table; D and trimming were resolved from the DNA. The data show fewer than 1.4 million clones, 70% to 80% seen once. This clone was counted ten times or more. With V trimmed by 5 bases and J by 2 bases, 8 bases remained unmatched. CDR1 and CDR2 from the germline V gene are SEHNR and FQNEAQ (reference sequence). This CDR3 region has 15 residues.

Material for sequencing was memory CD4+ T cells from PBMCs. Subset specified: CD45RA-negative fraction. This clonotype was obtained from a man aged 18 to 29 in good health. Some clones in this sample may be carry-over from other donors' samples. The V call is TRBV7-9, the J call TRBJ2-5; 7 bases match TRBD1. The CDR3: CASSLSDRRQETQYF. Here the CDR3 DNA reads TGTGCCAGCAGCCTGTCGGACAGGCGTCAAGAGACCCAGTACTTC.